This TCR beta chain was recovered during a study of CD8 T cells in ankylosing spondylitis. Library preparation for TCR beta used quantitative 5'-RACE with molecular barcodes. MiXCR was run by TCRdb on the 5' RACE reads, yielding one entry per CDR3 protein. Found here are around 480,000 distinct CDR3 sequences, about 15% of them singletons; the top ten hold just over 1%. Comment on this clonotype: Its specificity is unknown.

Germline V gene data show CDR1 as DFQATT and CDR2 as SNEGSKA (reference sequence). The V and J ends lost 3 bases and 3 bases respectively, with 10 bases between them. The CDR3 has 13 residues. Findings of the study overall: The authors found the disease-linked clones to be CD8+ and relatively rare in peripheral blood. It was reported that disease-linked clones were significantly enriched in matched ankylosing spondylitis synovial fluid. A motif of 8 or 9 highly homologous TCR beta variants was seen as apparently characteristic of ankylosing spondylitis blood. There were earlier reports of some motif variants in reactive arthritis synovial fluid and blood.

Sequenced input: blood, either unsorted or a sorted T cell fraction (not recorded which). The chain carries TRBV20-1 and TRBJ2-3; no clear D gene. The clonotype comes from a male donor with ankylosing spondylitis. The CDR3 region is CSARPSHTDTQYF. CDR3 coding DNA: TGCAGTGCTAGGCCTAGTCATACAGATACGCAGTATTTT.